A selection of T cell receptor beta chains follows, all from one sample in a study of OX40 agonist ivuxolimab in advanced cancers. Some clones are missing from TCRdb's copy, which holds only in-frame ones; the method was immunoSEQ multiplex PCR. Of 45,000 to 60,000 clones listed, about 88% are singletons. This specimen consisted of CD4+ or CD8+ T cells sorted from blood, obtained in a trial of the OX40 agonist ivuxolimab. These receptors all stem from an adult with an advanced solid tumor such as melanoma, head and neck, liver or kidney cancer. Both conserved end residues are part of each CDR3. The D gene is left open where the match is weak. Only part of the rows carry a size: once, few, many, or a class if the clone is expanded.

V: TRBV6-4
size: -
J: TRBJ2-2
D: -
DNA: TGTGCCAGCAGTGAACAAAGCGGGTTCGGGGAGCTGTTTTTT
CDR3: CASSEQSGFGELFF

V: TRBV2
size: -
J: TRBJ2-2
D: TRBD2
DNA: TGTGCCAGCAGAGGACTAGCGGGAGCCACCGGGGAGCTGTTTTTT
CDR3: CASRGLAGATGELFF

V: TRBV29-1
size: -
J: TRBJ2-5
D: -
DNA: TGCAGCGTTGTGGCAGGCCAAGAGACCCAGTACTTC
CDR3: CSVVAGQETQYF

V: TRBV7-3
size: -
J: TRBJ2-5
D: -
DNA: TGTGCCAGCAGTCCCGGGTTAGGGCCCCAAGAGACCCAGTACTTC
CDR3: CASSPGLGPQETQYF

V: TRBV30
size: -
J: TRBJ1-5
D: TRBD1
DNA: TGTGCCTGGAGTCTTGGACAGGGGAACAATCAGCCCCAGCATTTT
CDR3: CAWSLGQGNNQPQHF

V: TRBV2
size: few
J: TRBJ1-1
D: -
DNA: TGTGCCAGGGGGGAAGCTTTCTTT
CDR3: CARGEAFF

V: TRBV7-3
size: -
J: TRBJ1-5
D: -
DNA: TGTGCCAGCAGCTTAAAGGGGTGGATAAGTCAGCCCCAGCATTTT
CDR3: CASSLKGWISQPQHF

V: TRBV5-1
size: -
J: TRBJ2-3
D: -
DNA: TGCGCCAGCAGCTTCCAGTCAGGGGAAGATACGCAGTATTTT
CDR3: CASSFQSGEDTQYF

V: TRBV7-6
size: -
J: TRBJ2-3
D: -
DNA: TGTGCCAGCAGCTTTTACTCAAGCACAGATACGCAGTATTTT
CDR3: CASSFYSSTDTQYF

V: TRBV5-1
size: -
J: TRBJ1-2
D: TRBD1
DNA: TGCGCCAGCAGCACGGGACAGGTCCATGGCTACACCTTC
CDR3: CASSTGQVHGYTF

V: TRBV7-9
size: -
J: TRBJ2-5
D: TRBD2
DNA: TGTGCCAGCAGCTTCCTAGCGGGAAGCCAAGAGACCCAGTACTTC
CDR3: CASSFLAGSQETQYF

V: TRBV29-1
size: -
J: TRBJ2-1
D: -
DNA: TGCAGCGTTGAAGATCGGAATGAGCAGTTCTTC
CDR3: CSVEDRNEQFF